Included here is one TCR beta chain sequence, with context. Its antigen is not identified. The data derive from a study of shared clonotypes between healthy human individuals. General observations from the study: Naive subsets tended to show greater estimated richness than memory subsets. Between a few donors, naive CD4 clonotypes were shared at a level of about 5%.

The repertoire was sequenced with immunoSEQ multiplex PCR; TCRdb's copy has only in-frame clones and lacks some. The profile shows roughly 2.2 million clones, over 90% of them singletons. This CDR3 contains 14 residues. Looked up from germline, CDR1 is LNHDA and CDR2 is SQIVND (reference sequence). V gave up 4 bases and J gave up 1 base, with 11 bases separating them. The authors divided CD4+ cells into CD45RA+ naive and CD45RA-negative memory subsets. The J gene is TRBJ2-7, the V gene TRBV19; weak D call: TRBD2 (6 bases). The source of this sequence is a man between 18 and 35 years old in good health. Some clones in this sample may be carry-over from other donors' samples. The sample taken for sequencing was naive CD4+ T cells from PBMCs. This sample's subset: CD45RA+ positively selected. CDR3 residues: CASSTRLESYEQYF. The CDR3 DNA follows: TGTGCCAGTAGTACGCGACTAGAATCCTACGAGCAGTACTTC.